Listed below are T cell receptor beta chains from one sample, sequenced in a study of blood T cell repertoires in COVID-19. Profiling relied on immunoSEQ multiplex PCR, and the TCRdb table lists in-frame clones only, not all of them. Of around 170,000 clones listed, around four fifths are singletons. The sequencing sample was made of peripheral blood. Source of these receptors: a man aged 30 to 39 with active or convalescent COVID-19. Each CDR3 is given with its conserved first and last residue. Each record gives: clone size, V gene, J gene, CDR3 length, D gene, CDR3 protein, CDR3 DNA. A D gene is named only where the DNA matches it firmly. Not all rows give a size; the values are once, few, many and, for expanded clones, a class.

.,TRBV5-6,TRBJ1-1,13,.,CASSLRTPLQAFF,TGTGCCAGCAGCCTGCGAACACCGTTACAGGCTTTCTTT
.,TRBV10-1,TRBJ1-5,15,TRBD1,CASSEDRGGNQPQHF,TGCGCCAGCAGTGAGGACAGGGGCGGCAATCAGCCCCAGCATTTT
.,TRBV10-2,TRBJ1-5,12,.,CASSSENQPQHF,TGCGCCAGCAGTTCTGAGAATCAGCCCCAGCATTTT
once,TRBV4-1,TRBJ2-3,16,TRBD2,CASSQEPAGETNTQYF,TGCGCCAGCAGCCAAGAGCCAGCGGGAGAGACAAATACGCAGTATTTT
.,TRBV5-6,TRBJ1-3,15,TRBD1,CASSLGTRQGNTIYF,TGTGCCAGCAGCTTGGGGACGCGACAGGGGAACACCATATATTTT
.,TRBV7-3,TRBJ2-3,18,.,CASSQGSSGPSSTDTQYF,TGTGCCAGCAGCCAGGGGTCGAGCGGCCCTTCTAGCACAGATACGCAGTATTTT
.,TRBV5-6,TRBJ1-2,14,TRBD1,CASRSAGGDYGYTF,TGTGCCAGCAGGTCGGCAGGGGGAGACTATGGCTACACCTTC
.,TRBV2,TRBJ2-3,16,TRBD2,CASRAMAGGQSDTQYF,TGTGCCAGCAGGGCTATGGCGGGGGGGCAGTCAGATACGCAGTATTTT
.,TRBV5-4,TRBJ2-1,15,TRBD1,CASRGGQGRYNEQFF,TGTGCCAGCCGCGGGGGACAGGGGAGGTACAATGAGCAGTTCTTC
.,TRBV6-1,TRBJ2-1,15,.,CASSEFGSSYNEQFF,TGTGCCAGCAGTGAATTTGGCAGCTCCTACAATGAGCAGTTCTTC
.,TRBV13,TRBJ2-1,16,TRBD2,CASSLVLGRGLGEQFF,TGTGCCAGCAGCTTAGTCTTGGGGAGGGGTCTGGGGGAGCAGTTCTTC
.,TRBV14,TRBJ1-2,17,TRBD1,CASSQDRRTGGYGGYTF,TGTGCCAGCAGCCAAGATAGAAGGACAGGGGGCTACGGAGGCTACACCTTC
.,TRBV9,TRBJ1-5,14,.,CASSAREANQPQHF,TGTGCCAGCAGCGCCCGGGAGGCCAATCAGCCCCAGCATTTT
.,TRBV5-8,TRBJ1-4,16,TRBD1,CASSLGQGATGEKLFF,TGTGCCAGCAGCTTGGGACAGGGGGCCACCGGTGAAAAACTGTTTTTT
.,TRBV3-1/TRBV3-2,TRBJ1-4,20,TRBD1,CASSQDTGQGVSRGLEKLFF,TGTGCCAGCAGCCAAGATACGGGACAGGGGGTTTCTCGGGGTCTTGAAAAACTGTTTTTT
.,TRBV6-1,TRBJ1-5,15,TRBD1,CASSETGGGYQPQHF,TGTGCCAGCAGTGAGACAGGGGGCGGGTATCAGCCCCAGCATTTT
.,TRBV6-1,TRBJ2-5,11,TRBD2,CASRGGETQYF,TGTGCCAGCAGGGGGGGGGAGACCCAGTACTTC
.,TRBV3-1/TRBV3-2,TRBJ2-5,17,TRBD1,CASSQDRGTGGKETQYF,TGTGCCAGCAGCCAGGATCGGGGGACAGGGGGAAAAGAGACCCAGTACTTC